The clone carrying this TCR beta chain occurred once. No antigen is known for it. TCRdb processed the 5' RACE reads anew with MiXCR; each CDR3 protein has one entry. The table includes roughly 150,000 distinct CDR3 sequences, around 15% detected once. The record originates from a study of T-cell memory formation after mild COVID-19. Study information: Most TCR clusters belonged to a single donor. Study results and caveats: Day 15 to 85 contractors were CD4/CD8 balanced; later expanders leaned CD4+. Largely, contracting CD4+ clones fell within CM and EM, and contracting CD8+ clones within EMRA. A subset of responding clones appeared in pre-infection memory, suggesting cross-reactive memory joined.

Germline loops: CDR1 SGHNT, CDR2 YYREEE (reference sequence). With 4 bases clipped from V and 6 bases from J, the junction kept 6 bases outside the gene matches. The CDR3 covers 15 residues. The chain is built from TRBV5-4 and TRBJ2-7, with TRBD2 identical over 14 bases. This TCR was sampled from an adult woman who had mild COVID-19 (a few samples of this study predate the infection). Cell type and time point are not known. Material: PBMCs or a T cell subset sorted from them (not recorded which). The CDR3: CASSPTSGRAGEQYF. The CDR3 DNA follows: TGTGCCAGCAGCCCGACTAGCGGGAGGGCCGGCGAGCAGTACTTC.